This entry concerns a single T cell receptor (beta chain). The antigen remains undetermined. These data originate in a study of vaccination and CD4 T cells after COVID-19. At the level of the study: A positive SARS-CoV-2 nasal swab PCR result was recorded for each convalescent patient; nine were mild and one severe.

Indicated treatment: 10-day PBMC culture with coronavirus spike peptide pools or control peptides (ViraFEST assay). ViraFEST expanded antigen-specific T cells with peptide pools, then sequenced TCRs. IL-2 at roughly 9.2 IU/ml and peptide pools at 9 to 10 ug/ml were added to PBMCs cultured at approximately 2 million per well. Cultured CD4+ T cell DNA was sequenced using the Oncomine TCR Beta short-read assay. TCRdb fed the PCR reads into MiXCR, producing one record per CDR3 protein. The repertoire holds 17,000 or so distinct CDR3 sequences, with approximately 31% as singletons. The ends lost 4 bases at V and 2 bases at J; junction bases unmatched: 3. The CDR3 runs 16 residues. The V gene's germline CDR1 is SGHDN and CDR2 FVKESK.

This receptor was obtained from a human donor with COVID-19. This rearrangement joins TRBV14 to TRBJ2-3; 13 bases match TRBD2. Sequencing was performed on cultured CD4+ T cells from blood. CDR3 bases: TGTGCCAGCAGCCCACTAGCGGGGGGGCCCACAGATACGCAGTATTTT. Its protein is CASSPLAGGPTDTQYF.